The entry that follows covers one T cell receptor beta chain sequence. This sample is drawn from a study of OX40 agonist ivuxolimab in advanced cancers. Whole-study context: Enrolled patients in dose escalation had cancers that were hepatocellular carcinoma, melanoma, renal cell or head and neck cancer.

The repertoire was sequenced with immunoSEQ multiplex PCR; TCRdb's copy has only in-frame clones and lacks some. The top ten hold 13% to 15% of the sample, which has 50,000 to 75,000 clones, 80% to 90% seen once. Germline V CDR1 and CDR2: MRHNA, SNTAGT. The CDR3 runs 14 residues. Trimming removed 3 bases from V and 2 bases from J, with 5 bases in between. This sample comprised CD4+ or CD8+ T cells sorted from blood, obtained in a trial of the OX40 agonist ivuxolimab. The clonotype was recovered from an adult with an advanced solid tumor such as melanoma, head and neck, liver or kidney cancer. The chain recombines TRBV6-4 with TRBJ2-6; no reliable D call. This CDR3 reads CASSERAGANVLTF. CDR3 in DNA: TGTGCCAGCAGTGAAAGGGCTGGGGCCAACGTCCTGACTTTC.